This is a list of T cell receptor beta chains from one sample in a study of response to subunit inactivated influenza vaccine. Each CDR3 protein is one row after TCRdb ran MiXCR on the RT-PCR reads. There are some 480,000 distinct CDR3 sequences in the sample; 9.5% to 13% occur only once, and approximately 12% lies in the top ten. Specimen: PBMCs from blood, collected roughly 46 days after vaccination. Receptors originate from a man aged 50 to 59 who received an inactivated influenza vaccine. Both conserved end residues are part of each CDR3. The D gene is left open where the match is weak. The size entry is marked missing in some rows and otherwise reads once, few, many or a size class.

TRBJ2-2,15,.,.,TRBV2,CASSERRVGTGELFF,TGTGCCAGCAGTGAACGAAGGGTGGGCACCGGGGAGCTGTTTTTT
TRBJ2-7,15,few,TRBD1,TRBV6-5,CASSYSTGSSYEQYF,TGTGCCAGCAGTTACTCGACAGGGAGCTCCTACGAGCAGTACTTC
TRBJ2-7,15,few,TRBD1,TRBV12-3/TRBV12-4,CASSFRGIGSYEQYF,TGTGCCAGCAGTTTCAGGGGGATTGGCTCCTACGAGCAGTACTTC
TRBJ2-3,16,few,TRBD2,TRBV7-2,CASSLAGTSPTDTQYF,TGTGCCAGCAGCTTAGCCGGGACTAGCCCCACAGATACGCAGTATTTT
TRBJ2-1,16,.,.,TRBV14,CASSQLSGLGWNEQFF,TGTGCCAGCAGCCAGTTAAGCGGGTTGGGATGGAATGAGCAGTTCTTC
TRBJ1-1,14,.,.,TRBV11-2,CASSRLQGNTEAFF,TGTGCCAGCAGCCGTTTACAGGGGAACACTGAAGCTTTCTTT
TRBJ2-7,16,many,TRBD2,TRBV12-3/TRBV12-4,CASSSRLAGDPYEQYF,TGTGCCAGCAGTTCAAGACTAGCGGGGGACCCCTACGAGCAGTACTTC
TRBJ2-1,15,.,TRBD1,TRBV11-2,CASSMRWDSGYEQFF,TGTGCCAGCAGCATGAGATGGGACAGCGGCTATGAGCAGTTCTTC
TRBJ2-3,18,few,TRBD2,TRBV6-2/TRBV6-3,CASSYFSGRAYGTDTQYF,TGTGCCAGCAGTTACTTTAGCGGGAGGGCCTACGGCACAGATACGCAGTATTTT
TRBJ1-4,14,.,.,TRBV10-3,CAISDGRSNEKLFF,TGTGCCATCAGTGACGGCCGGAGTAATGAAAAACTGTTTTTT
TRBJ2-5,14,few,TRBD1,TRBV5-1,CASRKGQGRETQYF,TGCGCCAGCAGAAAAGGACAGGGCAGGGAGACCCAGTACTTC
TRBJ2-2,17,.,.,TRBV4-3,CASSQDLGGGNTGELFF,TGCGCCAGCAGCCAAGATCTAGGGGGAGGAAACACCGGGGAGCTGTTTTTT
TRBJ2-3,17,few,.,TRBV7-9,CASSSRQVLTRTDTQYF,TGTGCCAGCAGCTCCAGACAGGTACTGACCCGCACAGATACGCAGTATTTT
TRBJ1-1,14,.,.,TRBV13,CASSLRGWSTEAFF,TGTGCCAGCAGCTTACGGGGCTGGAGCACTGAAGCTTTCTTT
TRBJ2-7,17,few,.,TRBV12-3/TRBV12-4,CASSLSLGKSVGYEQYF,TGTGCCAGCAGTTTGAGCTTAGGGAAATCGGTTGGCTACGAGCAGTACTTC
TRBJ2-1,19,.,TRBD2,TRBV6-5,CASSYPTALAGGFNWEQFF,TGTGCCAGCAGTTACCCGACGGCTTTAGCGGGAGGTTTCAACTGGGAGCAGTTCTTC
TRBJ2-5,15,few,.,TRBV3-1,CASSQASVPQETQYF,TGTGCCAGCAGCCAAGCTAGCGTACCACAAGAGACCCAGTACTTC
TRBJ2-7,12,.,.,TRBV20-1,CSAIGQRYEQYF,TGCAGTGCTATCGGACAGCGCTACGAGCAGTACTTC
TRBJ2-1,15,.,.,TRBV27,CASSLSGAANNEQFF,TGTGCCAGCAGTTTATCGGGGGCGGCAAACAATGAGCAGTTCTTC